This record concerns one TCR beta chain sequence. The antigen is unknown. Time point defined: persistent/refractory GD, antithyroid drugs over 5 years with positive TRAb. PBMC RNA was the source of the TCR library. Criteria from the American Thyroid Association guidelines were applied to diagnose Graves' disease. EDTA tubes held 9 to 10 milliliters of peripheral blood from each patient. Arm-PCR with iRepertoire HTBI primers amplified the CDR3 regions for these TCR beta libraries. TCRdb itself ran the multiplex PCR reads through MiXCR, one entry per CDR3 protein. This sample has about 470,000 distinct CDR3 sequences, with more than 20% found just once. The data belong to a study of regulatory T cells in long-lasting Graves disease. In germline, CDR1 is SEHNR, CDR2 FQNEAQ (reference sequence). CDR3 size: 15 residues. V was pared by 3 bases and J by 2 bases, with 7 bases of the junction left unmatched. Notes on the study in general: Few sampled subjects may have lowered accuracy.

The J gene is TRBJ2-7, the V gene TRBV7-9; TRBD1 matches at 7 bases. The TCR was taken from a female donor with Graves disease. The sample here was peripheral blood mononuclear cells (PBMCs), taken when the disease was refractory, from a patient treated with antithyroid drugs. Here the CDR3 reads CASSLDGTDPYEQYF. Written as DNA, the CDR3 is TGTGCCAGCAGCTTGGACGGGACAGACCCCTACGAGCAGTACTTC.